Shown below are 29 T cell receptor beta chains from a single sample sequenced in a study of blood T cell repertoires in COVID-19. The protocol was immunoSEQ multiplex PCR, while the TCRdb copy is restricted to in-frame clones and leaves out a portion. The sample consists of approximately 300,000 clones, nearly 90% of them appearing once. Input material: peripheral blood. Every receptor here comes from a woman in her thirties with COVID-19, enrolled during active disease.

This clone was seen only once. This rearrangement joins TRBV4-1 to TRBJ2-7; no definite D call. The CDR3 consists of 15 residues. Trimming removed 4 bases from V and 3 bases from J, with 16 bases in between. Looked up from germline, CDR1 is MGHRA and CDR2 is YSYEKL. The CDR3 coding sequence is TGCGCCAGCAGCCGTAGTCGAGAGTCAAGCTACGAGCAGTACGTC. It is translated as CASSRSRESSYEQYV.

The J gene is TRBJ2-7, the V gene TRBV13; TRBD1 matches at 7 bases. V lost 2 bases to trimming and J lost 2 bases; unmatched junction nucleotides: 12. Germline CDR1 is PRHDT and CDR2 is FYEKMQ (reference sequence). The CDR3 totals 17 residues. The CDR3 sequence is CASSLPGTWGQPYEQYF. The CDR3 nucleotides are TGTGCCAGCAGCTTACCGGGAACTTGGGGACAGCCCTACGAGCAGTACTTC.

This clone has just one count. The genes are TRBV14 and TRBJ2-3; D is uncertain. Germline CDR1 reads SGHDN; CDR2 reads FVKESK. V was trimmed by 4 bases and J by 5 bases, leaving 4 bases between them. This CDR3 contains 11 residues. As DNA, the CDR3 is TGTGCCAGCAGCCTAAAAGATACGCAGTATTTT. It yields the protein CASSLKDTQYF.

The chain combines TRBV6-5 with TRBJ1-5; D might be TRBD1 (6 bases). Germline CDR1 reads MNHEY; CDR2 reads SVGAGI. The CDR3 is 15 amino acids. V dropped 4 bases and J dropped 4 bases, with 14 bases sitting between them. CDR3 sequence: CASSFTAGTNQPQHF. CDR3 coding DNA: TGTGCCAGCAGTTTCACGGCAGGGACAAATCAGCCCCAGCATTTT.

The gene calls are TRBV5-5 and TRBJ1-2; D is uncertain. V lost 2 bases and J lost 7, with 33 bases in between. There are 20 residues in the CDR3. Germline V gene lookup returns CDR1 SGHKS and CDR2 YYEKEE (reference sequence). The CDR3 sequence is CASSLLFHRSDPKFFSGYTF. CDR3 sequence (DNA): TGTGCCAGCAGCTTACTCTTTCACCGGAGCGACCCCAAATTTTTCAGTGGCTACACCTTC.

This chain uses TRBV7-2 with TRBJ2-7; D remains ambiguous. CDR3 length equals 13 residues. The germline CDR1 and CDR2 sequences are SGHTA and FQGNSA. Trimming removed 5 bases from V and 3 bases from J, with 11 bases in between. The CDR3 here is CASSPDTFYEQYF. The CDR3 bases are TGTGCCAGCAGCCCTGACACCTTCTACGAGCAGTACTTC. Full variable domain (remainder filled in from reference TRBV7-2 and TRBJ2-7): GAGVSQSPSNKVTEKGKDVELRCDPISGHTALYWYRQSLGQGLEFLIYFQGNSAPDKSGLPSDRFSAERTGGSVSTLTIQRTQQEDSAVYLCASSPDTFYEQYFGPGTRLTVT.

This clone was counted once. The chain recombines TRBV4-1 with TRBJ2-3; 12 nucleotides align to TRBD2. V was clipped by 4 bases and J by 0 bases; unmatched bases: 2. This CDR3 contains 16 residues. The germline V gene has CDR1 MGHRA and CDR2 YSYEKL. The CDR3 bases are TGCGCCAGCAGCCGAGGACTAGCGGGGAGCACAGATACGCAGTATTTT. Amino acid sequence: CASSRGLAGSTDTQYF.

V and J are TRBV10-3 and TRBJ2-1; D is possibly TRBD2 (6 bases). The CDR3 consists of 14 residues. Germline V gene lookup returns CDR1 ENHRY and CDR2 SYGVKD. With 10 bases removed from V and 0 bases from J, the gap between germline ends came to 13 bases. For the CDR3, the DNA is TGTGCCACTCGGGACTCCGGCTCCTACAATGAGCAGTTCTTC. This codes for CATRDSGSYNEQFF.

The chain has TRBV23-1 and TRBJ1-6; D not certain. TRBV23-1 is placed among ORFs of uncertain function. The CDR3 is made up of 15 amino acids. The V end was cut by 1 base, the J end by 7 bases, with 11 bases between. The CDR3 loop is CASSQYLRGNSPLHF. CDR3 sequence (DNA): TGCGCCAGCAGTCAATACCTCCGGGGAAATTCACCCCTCCACTTT.

The V and J genes are TRBV5-6 and TRBJ2-5; TRBD2 matches at 10 bases. The CDR3 has 19 residues. Losses at the gene ends were 0 bases for V and 4 bases for J; bases not matched to a gene: 15. The germline V gene has CDR1 SGHDT and CDR2 YYEEEE. The chain's CDR3 is CASSLGRLAGAQGIETQYF. In DNA form, the CDR3 reads TGTGCCAGCAGCTTGGGCAGGCTAGCGGGGGCCCAAGGTATAGAGACCCAGTACTTC. The full variable domain, with the rest looked up from reference TRBV5-6 and TRBJ2-5, is DAGVTQSPTHLIKTRGQQVTLRCSPKSGHDTVSWYQQALGQGPQFIFQYYEEEERQRGNFPDRFSGHQFPNYSSELNVNALLLGDSALYLCASSLGRLAGAQGIETQYFGPGTRLLVL.

This chain links TRBV28 with TRBJ1-1, with D possibly being TRBD1 (5 bases). Germline V CDR1 and CDR2: MDHEN, SYDVKM. The CDR3 extends over 15 amino acids. Trimming removed 6 bases at V and 0 bases at J, with 14 bases between. The CDR3 loop is CASRGLEGMNTEAFF. The CDR3 DNA is TGTGCCAGCAGAGGTCTGGAGGGGATGAACACTGAAGCTTTCTTT.

The chain carries TRBV5-1 and TRBJ1-2; TRBD1 aligns across 8 bases. Per germline, CDR1 SGHRS and CDR2 YFSETQ. The CDR3 contains 17 residues. Trimming removed 4 bases from V and 6 bases from J; junction bases left unmatched: 17. In nucleotides, the CDR3 is TGCGCCAGCAGCACCGGACAGGGAGGGATTGCCCGCGATGGCTACACCTTC. Translation gives CASSTGQGGIARDGYTF.

V usage is TRBV6-1 and J usage is TRBJ2-7; the match to TRBD1 covers 7 bases. The CDR3 is 15 amino acids. V shed 2 bases and J 2 bases; nucleotides not matched to a gene: 6. Per the germline V gene, CDR1 is MNHNS and CDR2 is SASEGT. The CDR3 nucleotides read TGTGCCAGCAGTGAATACCCGACAGGGACCTACGAGCAGTACGTC. Residues: CASSEYPTGTYEQYV.

The chain employs TRBV10-2 and TRBJ2-3, with TRBD2 matching 8 bases. The CDR3 has 17 amino acids. V gave up 7 bases and J gave up 2 bases; unmatched junction bases: 14. Germline V gene lookup returns CDR1 WSHSY and CDR2 SAAADI. CDR3 sequence (DNA): TGCGCCAGCACCCGGGGGGGAGCGGGGGCCTACACAGATACGCAGTATTTT. Protein sequence: CASTRGGAGAYTDTQYF.

The V and J genes are TRBV19 and TRBJ1-3; 7 bases are shared with TRBD1. Unmatched junction bases numbered 4, after V lost 1 base and J lost 4 bases. This CDR3 has 15 amino acids. Germline lookup yields CDR1 LNHDA and CDR2 SQIVND (reference sequence). The CDR3: CASSIAWTGGNTIYF. CDR3 nucleotides: TGTGCCAGTAGTATAGCCTGGACAGGCGGAAACACCATATATTTT.

The V call is TRBV28, the J call TRBJ2-7; no reliable D call. CDR1 and CDR2 (germline): MDHEN, SYDVKM. V was pared by 6 bases and J by 2 bases, with 14 bases between. The CDR3 is 14 residues long. The CDR3 reads CASSSLLGAYEQYV. The CDR3, as DNA: TGTGCCAGCAGCTCACTCTTGGGCGCCTACGAGCAGTACGTC.

This clone occurred a few times. The chain couples TRBV27 to TRBJ2-1; 12 nucleotides agree with TRBD1. The trim removed 0 bases at V and 7 bases at J, leaving 4 bases unmatched. The V gene's germline CDR1 is MNHEY and CDR2 SMNVEV (reference sequence). This CDR3 is 16 amino acids long. The CDR3 reads CASSLSGTGGKNEQFF. CDR3 coding DNA: TGTGCCAGCAGTTTATCCGGGACAGGGGGCAAGAATGAGCAGTTCTTC.

This clone has only a few counts. This chain joins TRBV19 and TRBJ1-1, with D perhaps TRBD1 (5 bases). Germline CDR1 reads LNHDA; CDR2 reads SQIVND (reference sequence). V lost 3 bases, J lost 3 bases, and 11 bases lay in between. This CDR3 is 14 amino acids long. The CDR3 spells CASSISGLYTEAFF. DNA for the CDR3: TGTGCCAGTAGTATCTCAGGGTTATACACTGAAGCTTTCTTT.

The chain joins TRBV14 to TRBJ1-1; D is undetermined. Trimming cost V 2 bases and J 0 bases, with 7 bases left between them. Looked up from germline, CDR1 is SGHDN and CDR2 is FVKESK. The CDR3 loop spans 14 amino acids. CDR3 residues: CASSQPGMNTEAFF. The CDR3 DNA sequence: TGTGCCAGCAGCCAACCAGGTATGAACACTGAAGCTTTCTTT.

The chain carries TRBV5-5 and TRBJ1-5; TRBD1 might be the D (6 bases). There are 14 residues in the CDR3. Germline loops: CDR1 SGHKS, CDR2 YYEKEE (reference sequence). V was shortened by 3 bases and J by 9 bases, with 16 bases between the two germline ends. CDR3 DNA sequence: TGTGCCAGCAGCTCTGGACAGCTAGGACGGCCCCAGCATTTT. Its protein is CASSSGQLGRPQHF.

For this clone: Other DNA sequences in the sample encode the same CDR3. The chain couples TRBV5-1 to TRBJ1-6; TRBD1 agrees at 8 bases. Germline CDR1 and CDR2: SGHRS and YFSETQ. The V segment lost 0 bases and the J segment 10 bases; nucleotides outside the gene matches: 6. The CDR3 is made up of 15 amino acids. CDR3 nucleotides: TGCGCCAGCAGCTTGGCCGGACAGGGAAGGTCACCCCTCCACTTT. This translates into CASSLAGQGRSPLHF.

The V and J genes are TRBV11-2 and TRBJ1-3; 7 positions agree with TRBD1. The CDR3 spans 15 residues. Trimming at V came to 2 bases and at J to 2 bases, leaving 3 bases not matched to a gene. Per germline, CDR1 SGHAT and CDR2 FQNNGV. The chain's CDR3 is CASSLRQGAGNTIYF. CDR3 sequence (DNA): TGTGCCAGCAGCTTAAGGCAGGGGGCTGGAAACACCATATATTTT.

This chain joins TRBV18 and TRBJ2-2; TRBD1 aligns across 11 bases. Germline V gives CDR1 KGHSH, CDR2 LQKENI. The V segment lost 1 base and the J segment 7 bases; nucleotides outside the gene matches: 2. This CDR3 contains 15 residues. The CDR3 DNA follows: TGTGCCAGCTCACCACGGACAGGGGGCCTCGGGGAGCTGTTTTTT. As protein: CASSPRTGGLGELFF.

The V and J genes are TRBV9 and TRBJ1-1, with TRBD1 matching over 7 bases. Germline V CDR1 and CDR2: SGDLS, YYNGEE. This CDR3 region has 16 residues. V lost 3 bases to trimming and J lost 0 bases; unmatched junction nucleotides: 8. The CDR3 reads CASSAGQTGLNTEAFF. As DNA, the CDR3 is TGTGCCAGCAGCGCCGGTCAGACAGGGCTGAACACTGAAGCTTTCTTT.

The V and J genes are TRBV5-1 and TRBJ2-1, with 16 bases identical to TRBD2. This CDR3 is 17 amino acids long. Germline loops: CDR1 SGHRS, CDR2 YFSETQ. V shed 4 bases and J 4 bases; nucleotides not matched to a gene: 5. The CDR3 here is CASSAGLAGGPYNEQFF. The CDR3 DNA reads TGCGCCAGCAGCGCGGGACTAGCGGGGGGGCCATACAATGAGCAGTTCTTC. The variable domain in full, with the rest retrieved from reference TRBV5-1 and TRBJ2-1, is KAGVTQTPRYLIKTRGQQVTLSCSPISGHRSVSWYQQTPGQGLQFLFEYFSETQRNKGNFPGRFSGRQFSNSRSEMNVSTLELGDSALYLCASSAGLAGGPYNEQFFGPGTRLTVL.

This clone was detected a few times. This chain connects TRBV6-4 to TRBJ2-3; 8 bases fit TRBD2. This CDR3 is built from 15 residues. Germline V gives CDR1 MRHNA, CDR2 SNTAGT. Trimming took 2 bases from V and 0 from J; bases not matched to a gene: 1. For the CDR3, the DNA is TGTGCCAGCAGTGACGTAGCGGGGAGCACAGATACGCAGTATTTT. It specifies CASSDVAGSTDTQYF.

This clone was recorded only once. This sequence joins TRBV11-2 and TRBJ2-7; D is possibly TRBD1 (5 bases). V lost 1 base to trimming and J lost 6 bases, with 16 bases between them. Germline V gene sequence: CDR1 SGHAT, CDR2 FQNNGV. There are 15 residues in the CDR3. CDR3 residues: CASSLVRGSPPEQYF. The CDR3 DNA reads as TGTGCCAGCAGCTTAGTAAGGGGCAGTCCTCCCGAGCAGTACTTC. The variable domain in full, with the rest retrieved from reference TRBV11-2 and TRBJ2-7, is EAGVAQSPRYKIIEKRQSVAFWCNPISGHATLYWYQQILGQGPKLLIQFQNNGVVDDSQLPKDRFSAERLKGVDSTLKIQPAKLEDSAVYLCASSLVRGSPPEQYFGPGTRLTVT.

The genes are TRBV9 and TRBJ1-6, with D hard to call. Trimming shortened V by 0 bases and J by 10 bases, and 11 bases separated the two germline ends. The CDR3 runs 14 residues. Germline-derived CDR1 and CDR2 are SGDLS and YYNGEE. The CDR3 spells CASSVGGNDSPLHF. The DNA of the CDR3 is TGTGCCAGCAGCGTAGGAGGTAATGACTCACCCCTCCACTTT. Variable domain in full (rest from reference TRBV9 and TRBJ1-6): DSGVTQTPKHLITATGQRVTLRCSPRSGDLSVYWYQQSLDQGLQFLIQYYNGEERAKGNILERFSAQQFPDLHSELNLSSLELGDSALYFCASSVGGNDSPLHFGNGTRLTVT.

The chain joins TRBV18 to TRBJ1-2; 10 nucleotides align to TRBD1. Germline-derived CDR1 and CDR2 are KGHSH and LQKENI. The CDR3 spans 16 residues. Trimming cost V 4 bases and J 4 bases; bases outside gene matches: 9. Written as DNA, the CDR3 is TGTGCCAGCTCACATGCCCCCGGGACAGGGGTCTATGGCTACACCTTC. Its translation: CASSHAPGTGVYGYTF.